The T cell receptor beta chain described here comes from a study of CD8 T cells in ankylosing spondylitis. The study, taken as a whole, reports: Seemingly distinctive of ankylosing spondylitis blood was a TCR beta motif formed by eight highly homologous variants. Enrichment of disease-linked clones was reportedly significant in matched ankylosing spondylitis synovial fluid.

Quantitative 5'-RACE with molecular barcodes was used to make the TCR beta libraries. TCRdb recomputed calls from the 5' RACE reads with MiXCR, one row per CDR3 protein. The sample consists of approximately 300,000 distinct CDR3 sequences, roughly 8% of them appearing once. Trimming left V 5 bases short and J 0 bases short, with 13 bases between. The CDR3 length is 15 residues. Germline V lookup: CDR1 SEHNR, CDR2 FQNEAQ (reference sequence). About this clonotype itself: The antigen is not known.

This clonotype originated in a male donor with ankylosing spondylitis. Sequences were obtained from blood, either unsorted or a sorted T cell fraction (not recorded which). J is TRBJ1-1 and V is TRBV7-9; weak D call: TRBD1 (5 bases). The CDR3, as DNA: TGTGCCAGCAGCCCAACAGGACTCATGAACACTGAAGCTTTCTTT. It codes for CASSPTGLMNTEAFF. The full variable domain, its missing parts supplied by reference TRBV7-9 and TRBJ1-1, is DTGVSQNPRHKITKRGQNVTFRCDPISEHNRLYWYRQTLGQGPEFLTYFQNEAQLEKSRLLSDRFSAERPKGSFSTLEIQRTEQGDSAMYLCASSPTGLMNTEAFFGQGTRLTVV.